The clone carrying this T cell receptor (beta chain) was counted once. The antigen remains unidentified. TCRdb keeps only in-frame clones here, not all; method: immunoSEQ multiplex PCR. The repertoire consists of over a million clones, with 95% to 99% occurring once and the leading ten covering 0.4% to 0.45%. These data are taken from a study of shared clonotypes between healthy human individuals. Study outcomes and limitations: An expected dependence of interdonor clonotype sharing on sequencing depth was noted.

This CDR3 comprises 12 residues. V lost 6 bases, J lost 7 bases, and 12 bases lay in between. Germline CDR1 and CDR2: ENHRY and SYGVKD. The sequence came from a man younger than 45 in good health. The chain links TRBV10-3 to TRBJ1-1; weak D call: TRBD1 (5 bases). Sample: naive CD4+ T cells sorted from blood. Subset meaning: CD45RA+ positively selected. CDR3 in DNA: TGTGCCATCAGGGGACCTAAGAATGAAGCTTTCTTT. Its translation: CAIRGPKNEAFF.